This paragraph reports one TCR beta chain. At one end, the junction sequence differs from germline, possibly due to a read error. This record belongs to a study of tumor-infiltrating lymphocytes in primary liver carcinoma. At the level of the study: The study enrolled male and female patients aged 30 to 69 years.

The CDR3 is 10 amino acids. From germline, CDR1 is SQVTM and CDR2 ANQGSEA. For each extraction, RNA and DNA were obtained together from 20-30 mg of unsorted bulk tissue. Synthesis of TCR beta cDNA was carried out from 450 to 500 ng total RNA with a constant-region primer. It was through three nested multiplex PCR rounds of slightly modified ARM-PCR that TCR beta libraries arose. It was with TRBV1-TRBV30 forward primers and a C-beta reverse primer that the first two PCR rounds were run, at about 10 cycles each. One entry per CDR3 protein, called by TCRdb with MiXCR from the multiplex PCR reads. The data hold fewer than 75,000 distinct CDR3 sequences, with roughly two thirds observed a single time.

The sample taken for sequencing was liver tumor tissue from sampling region 4. The sample's subset: tumor region T4, right-lateral pole. This rearrangement joins TRBV29-1 to TRBJ2-1, with D uncertain. The TCR sequence derives from a man aged 40-50 years with primary liver carcinoma and hepatitis B virus infection. CDR3 coding DNA: TGCAGTGTGAAAGTATACGAGCAGTTATTC. Residues: CSVKVYEQLF.